The 2 T cell receptor beta chains listed next were all sequenced from one sample in a study of OX40 agonist ivuxolimab in advanced cancers. Here immunoSEQ multiplex PCR was the method, and the copy in TCRdb shows in-frame clones only, minus some. The table includes about 36,000 clones, 79% detected once. Specimen: CD4+ or CD8+ T cells sorted from blood, collected in a trial of the OX40 agonist ivuxolimab. Receptor source: an adult with an advanced solid tumor such as melanoma, head and neck, liver or kidney cancer.

The chain combines TRBV7-9 with TRBJ2-5, with a tentative D call TRBD1 (6 bases). Germline V gene data show CDR1 as SEHNR and CDR2 as FQNEAQ (reference sequence). V shed 2 bases and J shed 8 bases, with 18 bases lying between them. The CDR3 is made up of 15 amino acids. CDR3 coding DNA: TGTGCCAGCAGCTTAAAGGGGGAGCCTATGAGAACCCAGTACTTC. It is translated as CASSLKGEPMRTQYF.

In this sample, this clone turned up once. This chain links TRBV28 with TRBJ1-3; the D gene is possibly TRBD1 (6 bases). This CDR3 comprises 16 residues. V was pared by 6 bases and J by 0 bases, with 15 bases between. The germline V gene has CDR1 MDHEN and CDR2 SYDVKM. CDR3 residues: CASSWEWDNSGNTIYF. DNA for the CDR3: TGTGCCAGCAGCTGGGAATGGGACAACTCTGGAAACACCATATATTTT.